What follows are 3 T cell receptor beta chains derived from one specimen sequenced in a study of identical twins (dated by TCRdb to about 2016). The receptor library was made with 5' RACE. TCRdb shows the sequencer as Illumina HiSeq 2000. TCRdb reran the public reads through fastp at Q25 and MiXCR, keeping productive beta chains. A single entry per CDR3 protein holds the most common genes and DNA from its merged rows. The table for this sample lists approximately 700,000 distinct CDR3 sequences; less than 7% of them were counted only once. The ten largest make up 1.5% to 2% of the sample. Sequencing was performed on naive T cells sorted from blood. The cell subset or site label on this specimen signifies: cells isolated with a human naive T-cell isolation kit. The receptors stem from a man aged 18 to 29 in good health.

This clonotype was seen ten or more times. V and J are TRBV6-6 and TRBJ2-7; 7 nucleotides line up with TRBD2. This CDR3 spans 12 amino acids. Looked up from germline, CDR1 is MNHNY and CDR2 is SVGAGI (reference sequence). V lost 8 bases and J lost 2; bases outside the gene matches: 3. CDR3: CASRDYTYEQYF. In DNA form, the CDR3 reads TGTGCCAGCCGGGACTATACCTACGAGCAGTACTTC.

The rearrangement links TRBV9 to TRBJ2-3; 8 bases line up with TRBD2. Germline values: CDR1 SGDLS, CDR2 YYNGEE. The CDR3 is made up of 16 amino acids. Losses at the gene ends were 3 bases for V and 5 bases for J; bases not matched to a gene: 11. In DNA form, the CDR3 reads TGTGCCAGCAGCGGGGCAAGGACTAGCTTAAGAGATACGCAGTATTTT. Amino acids: CASSGARTSLRDTQYF.

There are many counts of this clonotype. This chain joins TRBV5-1 and TRBJ1-4; 8 nucleotides match TRBD1. The CDR3 totals 13 residues. Germline lookup yields CDR1 SGHRS and CDR2 YFSETQ. V shed 4 bases and J 6 bases; nucleotides not matched to a gene: 2. CDR3 nucleotides: TGCGCCAGCAGCCCGGGACAGGATGAAAAACTGTTTTTT. Translated, it gives CASSPGQDEKLFF.